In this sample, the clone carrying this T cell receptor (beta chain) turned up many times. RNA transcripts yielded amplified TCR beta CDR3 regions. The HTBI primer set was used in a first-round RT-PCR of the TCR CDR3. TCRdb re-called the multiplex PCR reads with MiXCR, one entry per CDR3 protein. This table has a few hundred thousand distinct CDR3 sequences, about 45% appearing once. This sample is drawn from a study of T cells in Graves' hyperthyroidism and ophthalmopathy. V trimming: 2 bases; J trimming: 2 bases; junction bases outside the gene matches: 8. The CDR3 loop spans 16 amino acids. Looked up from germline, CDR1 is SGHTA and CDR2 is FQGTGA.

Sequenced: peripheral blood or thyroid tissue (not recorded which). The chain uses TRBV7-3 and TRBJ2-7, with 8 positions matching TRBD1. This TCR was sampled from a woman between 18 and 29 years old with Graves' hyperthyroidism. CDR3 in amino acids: CASSLAGGGSPYEQYF. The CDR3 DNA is TGTGCCAGCAGCTTAGCAGGGGGCGGTAGTCCCTACGAGCAGTACTTC.